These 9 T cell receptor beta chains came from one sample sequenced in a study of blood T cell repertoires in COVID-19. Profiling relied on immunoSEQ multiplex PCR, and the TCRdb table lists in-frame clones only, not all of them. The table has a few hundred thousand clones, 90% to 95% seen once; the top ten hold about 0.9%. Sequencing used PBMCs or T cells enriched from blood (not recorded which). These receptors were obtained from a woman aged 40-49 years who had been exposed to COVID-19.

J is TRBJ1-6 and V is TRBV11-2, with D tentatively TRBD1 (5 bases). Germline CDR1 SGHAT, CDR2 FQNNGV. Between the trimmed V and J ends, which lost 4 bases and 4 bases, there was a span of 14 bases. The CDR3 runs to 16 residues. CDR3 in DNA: TGTGCCAGCAGCTCTCCCGGGACTGCTTATAATTCACCCCTCCACTTT. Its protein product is CASSSPGTAYNSPLHF.

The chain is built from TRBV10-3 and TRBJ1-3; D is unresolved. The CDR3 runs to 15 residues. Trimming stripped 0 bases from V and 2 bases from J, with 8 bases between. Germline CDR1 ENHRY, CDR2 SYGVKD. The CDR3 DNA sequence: TGTGCCATCAGTGAGTCGGCCCTCGCTGGAAACACCATATATTTT. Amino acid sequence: CAISESALAGNTIYF.

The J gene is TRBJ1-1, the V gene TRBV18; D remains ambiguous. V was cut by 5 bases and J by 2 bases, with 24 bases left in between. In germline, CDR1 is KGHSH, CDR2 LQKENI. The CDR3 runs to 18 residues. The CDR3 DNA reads TGTGCCAGCTCATCATTAGGAACCGGGATTTTAGCAAACACTGAAGCTTTCTTT. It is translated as CASSSLGTGILANTEAFF. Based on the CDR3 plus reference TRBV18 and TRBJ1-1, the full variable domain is NAGVMQNPRHLVRRRGQEARLRCSPMKGHSHVYWYRQLPEEGLKFMVYLQKENIIDESGMPKERFSAEFPKEGPSILRIQQVVRGDSAAYFCASSSLGTGILANTEAFFGQGTRLTVV.

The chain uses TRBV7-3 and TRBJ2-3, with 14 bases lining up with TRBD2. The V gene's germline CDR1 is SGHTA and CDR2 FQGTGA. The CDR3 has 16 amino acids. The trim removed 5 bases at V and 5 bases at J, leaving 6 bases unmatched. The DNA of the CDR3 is TGTGCCAGCAGCCTTCGGACTAGCGGGGGGATAGATACGCAGTATTTT. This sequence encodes CASSLRTSGGIDTQYF.

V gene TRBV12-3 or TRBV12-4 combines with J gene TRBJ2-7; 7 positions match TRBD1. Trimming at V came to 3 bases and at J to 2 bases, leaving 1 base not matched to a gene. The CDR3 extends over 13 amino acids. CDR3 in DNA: TGTGCCAGCAGTTTTACAGGGGCCTACGAGCAGTACTTC. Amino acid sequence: CASSFTGAYEQYF.

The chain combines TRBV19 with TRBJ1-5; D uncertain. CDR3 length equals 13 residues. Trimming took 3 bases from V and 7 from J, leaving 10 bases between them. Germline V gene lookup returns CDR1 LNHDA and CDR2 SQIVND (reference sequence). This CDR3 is CASSIDIEQPQHF. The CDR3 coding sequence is TGTGCCAGTAGTATTGACATTGAACAGCCCCAGCATTTT.

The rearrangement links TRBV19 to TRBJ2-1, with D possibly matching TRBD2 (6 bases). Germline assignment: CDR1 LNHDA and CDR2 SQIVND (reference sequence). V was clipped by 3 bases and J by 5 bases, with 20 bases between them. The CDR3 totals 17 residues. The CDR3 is CASSISSGSHTHNEQFF. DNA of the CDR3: TGTGCCAGTAGTATTAGTAGCGGCAGCCATACTCACAATGAGCAGTTCTTC.

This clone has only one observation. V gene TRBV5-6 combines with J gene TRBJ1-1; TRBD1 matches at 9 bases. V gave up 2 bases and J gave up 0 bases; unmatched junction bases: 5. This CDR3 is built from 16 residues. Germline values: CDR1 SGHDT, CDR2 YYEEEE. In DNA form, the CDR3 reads TGTGCCAGCAGCTTAGACAGGGGGGCCGTGAACACTGAAGCTTTCTTT. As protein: CASSLDRGAVNTEAFF.

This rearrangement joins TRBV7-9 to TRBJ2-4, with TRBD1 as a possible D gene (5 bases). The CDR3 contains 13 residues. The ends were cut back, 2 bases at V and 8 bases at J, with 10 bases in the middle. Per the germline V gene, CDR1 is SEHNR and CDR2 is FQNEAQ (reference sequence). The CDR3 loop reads CASSLQGGDIQYF. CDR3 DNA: TGTGCCAGCAGCTTACAGGGTGGGGACATTCAGTACTTC.